This T cell receptor (beta chain) was found in a study of OX40 agonist ivuxolimab in advanced cancers. Germline CDR1 is SNHLY and CDR2 is FYNNEI. This CDR3 region has 11 residues. V dropped 8 bases and J dropped 4 bases, with 9 bases sitting between them. The data were produced by immunoSEQ multiplex PCR, yet TCRdb's version contains in-frame clones alone and is incomplete. The table includes some 76,000 clones, 93% detected once. This specimen was CD4+ or CD8+ T cells sorted from blood, taken in a trial of the OX40 agonist ivuxolimab. The chain employs TRBV2 and TRBJ2-7; TRBD2 is a possible D gene (6 bases). This clonotype was obtained from an adult with an advanced solid tumor such as melanoma, head and neck, liver or kidney cancer. The CDR3 protein is CASQGGYEQYF. CDR3 DNA: TGTGCCAGCCAAGGAGGGTACGAGCAGTACTTC. Using reference TRBV2 and TRBJ2-7 for the parts outside the CDR3, the full variable domain is EPEVTQTPSHQVTQMGQEVILRCVPISNHLYFYWYRQILGQKVEFLVSFYNNEISEKSEIFDDQFSVERPDGSNFTLKIRSTKLEDSAMYFCASQGGYEQYFGPGTRLTVT.